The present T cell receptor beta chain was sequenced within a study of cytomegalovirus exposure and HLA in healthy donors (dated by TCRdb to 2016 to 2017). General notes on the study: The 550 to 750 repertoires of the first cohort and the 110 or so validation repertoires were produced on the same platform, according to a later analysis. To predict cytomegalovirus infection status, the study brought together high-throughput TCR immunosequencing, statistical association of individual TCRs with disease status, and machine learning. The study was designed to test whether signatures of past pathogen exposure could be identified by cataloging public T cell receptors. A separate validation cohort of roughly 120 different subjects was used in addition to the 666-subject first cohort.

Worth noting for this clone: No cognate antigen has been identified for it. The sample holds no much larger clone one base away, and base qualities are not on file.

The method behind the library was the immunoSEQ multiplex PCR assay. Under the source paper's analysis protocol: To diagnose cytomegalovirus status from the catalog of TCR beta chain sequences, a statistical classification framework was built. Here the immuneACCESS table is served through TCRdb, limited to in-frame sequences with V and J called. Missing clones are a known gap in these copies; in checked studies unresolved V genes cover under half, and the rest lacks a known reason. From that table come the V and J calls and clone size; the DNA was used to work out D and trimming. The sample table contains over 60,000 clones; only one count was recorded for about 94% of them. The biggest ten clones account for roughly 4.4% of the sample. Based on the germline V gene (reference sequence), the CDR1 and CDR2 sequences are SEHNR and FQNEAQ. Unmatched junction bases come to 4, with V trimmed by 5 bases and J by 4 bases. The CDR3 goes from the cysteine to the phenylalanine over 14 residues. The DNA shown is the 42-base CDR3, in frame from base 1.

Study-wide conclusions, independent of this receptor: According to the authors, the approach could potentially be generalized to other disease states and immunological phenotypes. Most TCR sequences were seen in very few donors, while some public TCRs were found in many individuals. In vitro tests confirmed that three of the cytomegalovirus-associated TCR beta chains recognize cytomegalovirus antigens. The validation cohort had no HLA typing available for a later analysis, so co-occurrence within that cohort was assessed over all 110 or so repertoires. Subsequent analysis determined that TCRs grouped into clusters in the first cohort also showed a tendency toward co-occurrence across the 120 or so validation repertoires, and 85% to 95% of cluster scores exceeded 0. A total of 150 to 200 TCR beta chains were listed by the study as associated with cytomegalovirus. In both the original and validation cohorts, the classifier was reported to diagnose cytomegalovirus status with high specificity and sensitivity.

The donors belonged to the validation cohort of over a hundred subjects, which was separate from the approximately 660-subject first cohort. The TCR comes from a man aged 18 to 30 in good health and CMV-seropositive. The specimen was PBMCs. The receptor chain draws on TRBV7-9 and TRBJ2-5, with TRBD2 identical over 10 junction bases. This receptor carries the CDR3 CASSQLAGAETQYF. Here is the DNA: TGTGCCAGCAGCCAGCTAGCGGGGGCAGAGACCCAGTACTTC.